Ten or more counts support the clone carrying this T cell receptor (beta chain). The antigen is not known. The data stem from a study of T cells in Graves' hyperthyroidism and ophthalmopathy. About the study: Peripheral blood was drawn at first diagnosis, prior to all treatment. Study-level results: A model of 13 V-J pairs discriminated ophthalmopathy from stable hyperthyroidism. Among clonotypes expanded in thyroid above 0.001, most were also found in blood.

The V and J ends lost 5 bases and 1 base, in that order; junction bases with no gene match: 8. The germline V gene encodes CDR1 DFQATT and CDR2 SNEGSKA (reference sequence). The CDR3 covers 16 residues. RNA transcripts were the template for amplifying TCR beta CDR3 regions. First-round RT-PCR targeting the TCR CDR3 was performed with the HTBI primer set. MiXCR, run by TCRdb on the multiplex PCR reads, gives a single entry per CDR3 protein. The table includes about 530,000 distinct CDR3 sequences, 15% to 20% detected once. Sequencing input: blood. This sequence originates from a young woman with Graves' ophthalmopathy. This chain connects TRBV20-1 to TRBJ2-1; 10 positions match TRBD2. CDR3 sequence (DNA): TGCAGTGCTTCTCATTCGGGACTAGCGTCCTACAATGAGCAGTTCTTC. Its translation is CSASHSGLASYNEQFF.